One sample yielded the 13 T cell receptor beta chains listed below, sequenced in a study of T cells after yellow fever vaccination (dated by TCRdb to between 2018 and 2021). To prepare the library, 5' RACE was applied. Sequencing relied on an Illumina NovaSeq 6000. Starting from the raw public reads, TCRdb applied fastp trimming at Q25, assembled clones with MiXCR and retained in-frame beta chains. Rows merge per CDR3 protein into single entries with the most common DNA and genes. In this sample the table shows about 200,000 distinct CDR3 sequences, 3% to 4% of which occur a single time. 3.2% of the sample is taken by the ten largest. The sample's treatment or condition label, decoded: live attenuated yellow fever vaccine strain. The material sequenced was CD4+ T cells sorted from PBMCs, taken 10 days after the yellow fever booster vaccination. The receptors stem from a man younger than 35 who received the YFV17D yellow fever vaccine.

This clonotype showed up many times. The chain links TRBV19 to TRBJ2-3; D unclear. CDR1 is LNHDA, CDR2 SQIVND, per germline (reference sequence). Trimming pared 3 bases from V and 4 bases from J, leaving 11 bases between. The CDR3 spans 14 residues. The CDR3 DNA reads TGTGCCAGTAGTATGAGCGACCAGGCAGATACGCAGTATTTT. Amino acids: CASSMSDQADTQYF.

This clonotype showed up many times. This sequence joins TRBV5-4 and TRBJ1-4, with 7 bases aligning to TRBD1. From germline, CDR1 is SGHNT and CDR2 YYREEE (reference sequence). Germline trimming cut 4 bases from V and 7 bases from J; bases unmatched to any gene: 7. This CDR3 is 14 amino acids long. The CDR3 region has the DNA TGTGCCAGCAGCCTACGACAGGGAAGTGAAAAACTGTTTTTT. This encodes CASSLRQGSEKLFF.

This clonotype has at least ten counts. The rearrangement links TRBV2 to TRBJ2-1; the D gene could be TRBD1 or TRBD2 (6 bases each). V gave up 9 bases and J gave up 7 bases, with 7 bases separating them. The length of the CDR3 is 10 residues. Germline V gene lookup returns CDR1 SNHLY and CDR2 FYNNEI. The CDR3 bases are TGTGCCAGAGGGGGGAATGAGCAGTTCTTC. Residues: CARGGNEQFF.

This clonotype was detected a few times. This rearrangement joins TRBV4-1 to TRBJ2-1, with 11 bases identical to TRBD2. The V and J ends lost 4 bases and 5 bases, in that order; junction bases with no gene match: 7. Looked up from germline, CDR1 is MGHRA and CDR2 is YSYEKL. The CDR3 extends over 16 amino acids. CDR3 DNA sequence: TGCGCCAGCAGCCCTTATTTAGCGGGGGGGAACAATGAGCAGTTCTTC. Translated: CASSPYLAGGNNEQFF.

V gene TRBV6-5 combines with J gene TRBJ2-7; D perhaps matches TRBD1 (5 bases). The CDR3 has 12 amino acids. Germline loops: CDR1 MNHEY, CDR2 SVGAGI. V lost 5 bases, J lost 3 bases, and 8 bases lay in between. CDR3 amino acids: CASSGANYEQYF. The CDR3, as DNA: TGTGCCAGCAGTGGGGCCAACTACGAGCAGTACTTC.

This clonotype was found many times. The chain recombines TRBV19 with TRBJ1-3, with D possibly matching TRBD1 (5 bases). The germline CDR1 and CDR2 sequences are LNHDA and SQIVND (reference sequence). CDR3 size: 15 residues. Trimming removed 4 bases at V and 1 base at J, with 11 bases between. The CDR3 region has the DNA TGTGCCAGTAGTACACTCGACAGTTCTGGAAACACCATATATTTT. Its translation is CASSTLDSSGNTIYF.

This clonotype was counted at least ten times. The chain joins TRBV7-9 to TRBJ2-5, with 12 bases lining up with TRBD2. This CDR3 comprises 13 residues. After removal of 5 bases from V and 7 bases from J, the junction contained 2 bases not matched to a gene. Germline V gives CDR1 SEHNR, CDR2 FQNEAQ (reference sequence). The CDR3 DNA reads TGTGCCAGCAGCCGGGGACTAGCGGGGACCCAGTACTTC. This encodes CASSRGLAGTQYF.

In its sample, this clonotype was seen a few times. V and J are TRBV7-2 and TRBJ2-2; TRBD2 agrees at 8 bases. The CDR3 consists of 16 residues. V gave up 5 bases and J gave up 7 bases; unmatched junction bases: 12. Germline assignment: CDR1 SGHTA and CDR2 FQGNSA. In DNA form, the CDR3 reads TGTGCCAGCAGCCCCCAAGGACTAGCTCGCAGCGGGGAGCTGTTTTTT. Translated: CASSPQGLARSGELFF.

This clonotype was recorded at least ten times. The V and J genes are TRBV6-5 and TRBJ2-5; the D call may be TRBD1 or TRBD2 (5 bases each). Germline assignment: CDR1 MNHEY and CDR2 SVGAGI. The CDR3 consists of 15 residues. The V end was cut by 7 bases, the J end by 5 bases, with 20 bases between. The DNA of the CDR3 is TGTGCCAGCACCCCAGACTGGGGGTCCCGGGAGACCCAGTACTTC. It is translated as CASTPDWGSRETQYF.

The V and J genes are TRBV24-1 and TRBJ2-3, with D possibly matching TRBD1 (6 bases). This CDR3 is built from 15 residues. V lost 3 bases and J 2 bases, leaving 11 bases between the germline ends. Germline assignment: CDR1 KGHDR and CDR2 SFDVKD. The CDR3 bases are TGTGCCACCAGTGATAAACAGGGAGACACAGATACGCAGTATTTT. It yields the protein CATSDKQGDTDTQYF.

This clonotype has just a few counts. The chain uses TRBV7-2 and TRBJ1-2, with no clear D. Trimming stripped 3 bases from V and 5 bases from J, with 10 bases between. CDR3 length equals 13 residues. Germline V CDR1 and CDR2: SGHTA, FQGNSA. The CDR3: CASSFQSDYGYTF. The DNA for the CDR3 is TGTGCCAGCAGCTTTCAATCGGATTATGGCTACACCTTC.

CDR3 coding DNA: TGTGCCAGCAGCATTCTAGTCGATACGCAGTATTTT. Protein sequence: CASSILVDTQYF. The J gene is TRBJ2-3, the V gene TRBV7-6; D unclear. Germline V gene sequence: CDR1 SGHVS, CDR2 FNYEAQ. V was trimmed by 5 bases and J by 6 bases, leaving 9 bases between them. This CDR3 region has 12 residues.

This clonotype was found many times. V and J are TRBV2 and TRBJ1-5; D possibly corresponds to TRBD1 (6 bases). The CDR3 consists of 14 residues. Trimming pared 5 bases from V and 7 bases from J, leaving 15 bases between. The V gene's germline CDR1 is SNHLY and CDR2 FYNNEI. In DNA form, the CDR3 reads TGTGCCAGCAGTCTGGAGGAGGGGGGACAGCCCCAGCATTTT. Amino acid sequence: CASSLEEGGQPQHF.